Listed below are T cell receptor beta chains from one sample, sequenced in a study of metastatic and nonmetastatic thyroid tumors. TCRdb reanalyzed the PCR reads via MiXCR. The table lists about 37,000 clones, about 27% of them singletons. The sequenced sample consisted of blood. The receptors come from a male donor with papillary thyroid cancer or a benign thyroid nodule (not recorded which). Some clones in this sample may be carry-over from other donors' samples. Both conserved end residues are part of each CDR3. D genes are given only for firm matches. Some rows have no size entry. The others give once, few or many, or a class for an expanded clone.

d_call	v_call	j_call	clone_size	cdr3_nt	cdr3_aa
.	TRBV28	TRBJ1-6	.	TGTGCCAGCAGGTTGGCGATGGGGGCTGGCTCACCCCTCCACTTT	CASRLAMGAGSPLHF
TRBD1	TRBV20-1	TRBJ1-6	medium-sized	TGCAGTGCTAGAAACTCGGGGACAGCTCCAGATTCACCCCTCCACTTT	CSARNSGTAPDSPLHF
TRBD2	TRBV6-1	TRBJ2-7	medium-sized	TGTGCCAGCAGTAGGACAGGGACTAGCGCTAACTACGAGCAGTACTTC	CASSRTGTSANYEQYF
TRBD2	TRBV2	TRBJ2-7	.	TGTGCCAGCAGTGAAAGCGGGGGGGCCGAGTACGAGCAGTACTTC	CASSESGGAEYEQYF
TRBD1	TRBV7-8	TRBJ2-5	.	TGTGCCAGCAGCACCTTCGACAGGGGGCTAGGGGAGACCCAGTACTTC	CASSTFDRGLGETQYF
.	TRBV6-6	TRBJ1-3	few	TGTGCCAGCAGTTACTTACCGGGCAGTCTCTCTGGAAACACCATATATTTT	CASSYLPGSLSGNTIYF
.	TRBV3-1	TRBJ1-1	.	TGTGCCAGCAGCCCCGAAGGAGGGGCCGCCTTTGAAGCTTTCTTT	CASSPEGGAAFEAFF
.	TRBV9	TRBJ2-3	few	TGTGCCAGCAGCGTAGGTGGCTACGATACGCAGTATTTT	CASSVGGYDTQYF
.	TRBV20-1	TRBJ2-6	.	TGCAGTTCTAGAGTCCAGAAGACTGGGGCCAACGTCCTGACTTTC	CSSRVQKTGANVLTF
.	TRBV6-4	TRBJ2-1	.	TGTGCCAGCAGTGATTTCGTGGCCTCCGGGCCGGATGAGCAGTTCTTC	CASSDFVASGPDEQFF
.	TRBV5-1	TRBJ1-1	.	TGCGCCAGCCTTAAGAACCTGAACACTGAAGCTTTCTTT	CASLKNLNTEAFF
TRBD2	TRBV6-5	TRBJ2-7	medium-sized	TGTGCCAGCAGTTACTCTTCTAGCGGGAGCTACGAGCAGTACTTC	CASSYSSSGSYEQYF
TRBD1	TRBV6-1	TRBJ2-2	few	TGTGCCAGCAGTGAGCGTCCCGGGACAGGAAGGAGAACCGGGGAGCTGTTTTTT	CASSERPGTGRRTGELFF
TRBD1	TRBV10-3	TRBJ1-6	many	TGTGCCATCAGTCCCACGCGACAGGGGAATAATTCACCCCTCCACTTT	CAISPTRQGNNSPLHF
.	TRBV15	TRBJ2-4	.	TGTGCCACCATCGGGGCCCTCGATATTTGGGCGGCCAAAAACATTCAGTACTTC	CATIGALDIWAAKNIQYF
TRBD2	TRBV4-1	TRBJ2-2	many	TGCGCCAGCAGCCAAGGACTAGCGGGAGGCGGCGGGGAGCTGTTTTTT	CASSQGLAGGGGELFF
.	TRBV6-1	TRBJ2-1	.	TGTGCCAGCAGTTCAAATAGTGGTGAGCAGTTCTTC	CASSSNSGEQFF
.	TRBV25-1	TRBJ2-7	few	TGTGCCAGCAGTGATTGGACGACCGAAGGCAGGAACGAGCAGTACTTC	CASSDWTTEGRNEQYF
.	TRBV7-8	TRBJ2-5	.	TGTGCCAGCAGCTTTTGGGGGGCTATCCAAGAGACCCAGTACTTC	CASSFWGAIQETQYF
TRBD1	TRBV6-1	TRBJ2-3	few	TGTGCCAGCAGCCCCAGACAGGGCACCACAGATACGCAGTATTTT	CASSPRQGTTDTQYF
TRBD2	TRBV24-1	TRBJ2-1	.	TGTGCCACCTCCGGGACTAGCTGGAGATATGATGAGCAGTTCTTC	CATSGTSWRYDEQFF
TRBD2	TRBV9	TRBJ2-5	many	TGTGCCAGCAGCGAGGGGCTAGCGGGAGGGCCTGGGGAGACCCAGTACTTC	CASSEGLAGGPGETQYF